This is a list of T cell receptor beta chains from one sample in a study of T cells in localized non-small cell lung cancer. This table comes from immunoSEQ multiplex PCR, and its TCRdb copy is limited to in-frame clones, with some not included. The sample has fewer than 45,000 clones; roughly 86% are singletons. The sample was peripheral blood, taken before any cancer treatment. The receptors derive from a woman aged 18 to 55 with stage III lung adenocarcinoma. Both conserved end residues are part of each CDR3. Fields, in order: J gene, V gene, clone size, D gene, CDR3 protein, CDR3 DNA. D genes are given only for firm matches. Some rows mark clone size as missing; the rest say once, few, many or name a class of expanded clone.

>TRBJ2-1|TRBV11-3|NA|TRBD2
CASSLAQGLAGGLYNEQFF
TGTGCCAGCAGCTTAGCCCAGGGACTAGCGGGGGGGCTTTACAATGAGCAGTTCTTC
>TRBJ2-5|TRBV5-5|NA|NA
CASSWGETQYF
TGTGCCAGCAGCTGGGGGGAGACCCAGTACTTC
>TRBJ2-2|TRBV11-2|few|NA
CASSLDSGYTGELFF
TGTGCCAGCAGCTTAGATAGCGGCTACACCGGGGAGCTGTTTTTT
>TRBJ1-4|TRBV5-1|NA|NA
CASSYGGISKPEKLFF
TGCGCCAGCAGCTACGGGGGGATTTCGAAACCCGAAAAACTGTTTTTT
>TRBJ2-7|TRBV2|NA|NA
CASRGEYRDYF
TGTGCCAGCAGGGGCGAGTACAGGGACTACTTC
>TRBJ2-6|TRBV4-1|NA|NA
CASSHRDIYSGANVLTF
TGCGCCAGCAGCCACCGGGACATTTACTCTGGGGCCAACGTCCTGACTTTC
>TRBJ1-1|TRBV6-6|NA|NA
CASSPRTEAFF
TGTGCCAGCTCGCCCCGGACTGAAGCTTTCTTT
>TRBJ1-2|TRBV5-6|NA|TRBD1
CASSLDRGARIVDYTF
TGTGCCAGCAGCTTGGACAGGGGCGCTAGAATAGTAGACTACACCTTC
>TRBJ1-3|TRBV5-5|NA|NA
CASSLGTISGNTIYF
TGTGCCAGCAGCTTGGGGACCATCTCTGGAAACACCATATATTTT
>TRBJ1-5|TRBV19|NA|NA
CASNWREINQPQHF
TGTGCCAGTAACTGGCGAGAGATCAATCAGCCCCAGCATTTT